The rows below give T cell receptor beta chains drawn from one sample of a study of shared clonotypes between healthy human individuals. The protocol was immunoSEQ multiplex PCR, while the TCRdb copy is restricted to in-frame clones and leaves out a portion. The repertoire holds approximately 2,000,000 clones, over 85% seen once, with more than 1.5% in the top ten. Sequencing input: naive CD8+ T cells from PBMCs. Receptor source: a man between 18 and 35 years old in good health. Some clones in this sample may be carry-over from other donors' samples. Each CDR3 is given with its conserved first and last residue. Fields, in order: clone size, D gene, V gene, J gene, CDR3 protein, CDR3 DNA. The D gene is left open where the match is weak. Clone size is not always given. Where it is, it says once, few, many or a class for expanded clones.

>.|TRBD1|TRBV6-5|TRBJ2-7
CATTPGTGDYEQYF
TGTGCCACTACCCCCGGGACAGGGGACTACGAGCAGTACTTC
>.|TRBD1|TRBV7-9|TRBJ2-3
CASSPTGGDMLDDTQYF
TGTGCCAGCAGCCCAACAGGGGGCGATATGCTAGATGATACGCAGTATTTT
>.|TRBD1|TRBV28|TRBJ2-7
CASSSGTGSYEQYF
TGTGCCAGCAGTTCAGGGACAGGGTCCTACGAGCAGTACTTC
>.|TRBD1|TRBV28|TRBJ2-1
CASSYPGGSYNEQFF
TGTGCCAGCAGTTACCCAGGGGGCTCCTACAATGAGCAGTTCTTC
>.|TRBD1|TRBV2|TRBJ1-1
CASRGTVEAFF
TGTGCCAGCAGGGGGACAGTAGAGGCTTTCTTT
>.|TRBD2|TRBV7-2|TRBJ2-7
CASSLGAGAGGEQYF
TGTGCCAGCAGCTTAGGAGCGGGAGCTGGGGGCGAGCAGTACTTC
>once|TRBD1|TRBV28|TRBJ1-2
CASSPWAGGTDYGYTF
TGTGCCAGCAGTCCCTGGGCAGGGGGTACTGACTATGGCTACACCTTC
>.|.|TRBV28|TRBJ2-5
CASSFSGEETQYF
TGTGCCAGCAGTTTCTCTGGGGAGGAGACCCAGTACTTC
>.|.|TRBV5-6|TRBJ1-3
CASSLARTGNTIYF
TGTGCCAGCAGCTTGGCCCGGACCGGCAACACCATATATTTT
>.|TRBD2|TRBV13|TRBJ2-2
CASSGGVPTGELFF
TGTGCCAGCAGCGGGGGGGTACCAACCGGGGAGCTGTTTTTT
>.|TRBD1|TRBV19|TRBJ2-7
CASKGDRSYEQYF
TGTGCCAGTAAGGGGGACAGGAGCTACGAGCAGTACTTC
>.|.|TRBV30|TRBJ2-7
CAWSRSGAYEQYF
TGTGCCTGGAGTAGGTCAGGGGCCTACGAGCAGTACTTC
>.|.|TRBV28|TRBJ2-3
CAIRGAALTDTQYF
TGTGCCATCAGGGGAGCGGCGCTAACAGATACGCAGTATTTT
>.|.|TRBV13|TRBJ2-3
CASSLVAPDTQYF
TGTGCCAGCAGCTTAGTAGCGCCAGATACGCAGTATTTT
>.|TRBD2|TRBV10-3|TRBJ2-1
CAISVGSGSWNEQFF
TGTGCCATCAGTGTGGGTAGCGGGAGTTGGAATGAGCAGTTCTTC
>.|.|TRBV6-1|TRBJ2-7
CASSNGGYEQYF
TGTGCCAGCAGCAACGGAGGTTACGAGCAGTACTTC
>.|.|TRBV6-9|TRBJ2-5
CASSLKARAPYF
TGTGCCAGCAGTTTAAAAGCGAGGGCCCCGTACTTC
>.|TRBD1|TRBV5-5|TRBJ1-1
CASSPRDRGSNTEAFF
TGTGCCAGCAGCCCCCGGGACAGGGGGTCGAACACTGAAGCTTTCTTT
>.|.|TRBV28|TRBJ2-5
CASSLVGEGETQYF
TGTGCCAGCAGTTTGGTAGGGGAAGGTGAGACCCAGTACTTC
>once|.|TRBV27|TRBJ2-7
CASSPPGAYEQYF
TGTGCCAGCAGCCCCCCGGGGGCCTACGAGCAGTACTTC
>.|TRBD1|TRBV7-6|TRBJ2-1
CASSLTGTGYNEQFF
TGTGCCAGCAGCTTAACCGGGACAGGGTACAATGAGCAGTTCTTC
>.|.|TRBV4-1|TRBJ2-7
CASSQVATVLDEQYF
TGCGCCAGCAGCCAAGTCGCCACCGTTTTAGACGAGCAGTACTTC
>.|.|TRBV9|TRBJ1-2
CASSGPGPNYGYTF
TGTGCCAGCAGCGGCCCGGGTCCTAACTATGGCTACACCTTC
>.|TRBD1|TRBV5-6|TRBJ2-7
CASSSGQSYEQYF
TGTGCCAGCAGCTCGGGACAGTCCTACGAGCAGTACTTC
>.|.|TRBV4-3|TRBJ2-1
CASSQERTASYNEQFF
TGCGCCAGCAGCCAGGAGCGGACCGCTTCCTACAATGAGCAGTTCTTC
>once|TRBD2|TRBV15|TRBJ2-7
CATSRGVGPGRAYLAGEQYF
TGTGCCACCAGCAGAGGGGTAGGGCCCGGGCGTGCGTACCTAGCGGGCGAGCAGTACTTC
>once|.|TRBV7-9|TRBJ2-2
CASSLAPPAGELFF
TGTGCCAGCAGCTTAGCCCCCCCCGCCGGGGAGCTGTTTTTT
>.|TRBD2|TRBV19|TRBJ2-2
CASSLAEIVGELFF
TGTGCCAGTAGTCTAGCGGAGATCGTCGGGGAGCTGTTTTTT
>.|.|TRBV5-4|TRBJ2-7
CASSDGVSRVYF
TGTGCCAGCAGCGACGGAGTGTCAAGAGTATACTTC
>.|TRBD2|TRBV10-3|TRBJ2-1
CAISVSSTSGSRNEQFF
TGTGCCATCAGTGTGTCCTCGACTAGCGGGAGCAGGAATGAGCAGTTCTTC
>.|.|TRBV27|TRBJ2-2
CASSTGSAAGELFF
TGTGCCAGCAGCACAGGGTCCGCCGCCGGGGAGCTGTTTTTT
>.|.|TRBV7-6|TRBJ2-3
CASSSRGLGTDTQYF
TGTGCCAGCAGCTCCAGAGGGCTTGGAACAGATACGCAGTATTTT